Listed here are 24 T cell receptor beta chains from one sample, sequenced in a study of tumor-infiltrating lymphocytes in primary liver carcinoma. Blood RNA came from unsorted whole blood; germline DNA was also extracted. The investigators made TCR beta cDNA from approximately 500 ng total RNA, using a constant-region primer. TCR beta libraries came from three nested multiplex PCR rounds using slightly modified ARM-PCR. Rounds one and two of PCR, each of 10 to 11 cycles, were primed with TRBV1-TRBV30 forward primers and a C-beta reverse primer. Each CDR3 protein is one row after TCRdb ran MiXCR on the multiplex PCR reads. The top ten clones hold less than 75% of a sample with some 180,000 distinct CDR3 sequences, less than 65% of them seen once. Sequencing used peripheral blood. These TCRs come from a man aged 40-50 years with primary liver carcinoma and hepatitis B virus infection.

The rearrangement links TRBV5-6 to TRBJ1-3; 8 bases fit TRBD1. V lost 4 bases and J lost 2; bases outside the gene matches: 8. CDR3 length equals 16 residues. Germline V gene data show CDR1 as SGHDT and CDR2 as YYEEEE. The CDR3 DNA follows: TGTGCCAGCAGCCCCGGACAGGGAAGCCCTGGAAACACCATATATTTT. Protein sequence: CASSPGQGSPGNTIYF.

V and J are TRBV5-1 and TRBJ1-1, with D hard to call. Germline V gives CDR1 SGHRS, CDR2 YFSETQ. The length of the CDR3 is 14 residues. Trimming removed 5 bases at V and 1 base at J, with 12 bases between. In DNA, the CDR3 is TGCGCCAGCAGGCGAGGTGATGGGAACACTGAAGCTTTCTTT. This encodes CASRRGDGNTEAFF.

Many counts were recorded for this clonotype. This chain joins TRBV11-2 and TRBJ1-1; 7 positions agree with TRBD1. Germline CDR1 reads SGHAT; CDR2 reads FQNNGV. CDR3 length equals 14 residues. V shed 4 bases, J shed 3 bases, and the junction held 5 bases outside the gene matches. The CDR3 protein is CASSSQGWDTEAFF. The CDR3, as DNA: TGTGCCAGCAGCTCACAGGGGTGGGACACTGAAGCTTTCTTT.

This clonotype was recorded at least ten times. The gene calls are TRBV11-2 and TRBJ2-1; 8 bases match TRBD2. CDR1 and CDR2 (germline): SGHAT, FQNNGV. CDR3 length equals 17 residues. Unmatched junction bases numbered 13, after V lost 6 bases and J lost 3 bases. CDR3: CASRPRVGTSDYNEQFF. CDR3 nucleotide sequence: TGTGCCAGCAGACCCCGAGTGGGGACTAGTGACTACAATGAGCAGTTCTTC. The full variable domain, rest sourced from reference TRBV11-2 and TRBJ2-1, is EAGVAQSPRYKIIEKRQSVAFWCNPISGHATLYWYQQILGQGPKLLIQFQNNGVVDDSQLPKDRFSAERLKGVDSTLKIQPAKLEDSAVYLCASRPRVGTSDYNEQFFGPGTRLTVL.

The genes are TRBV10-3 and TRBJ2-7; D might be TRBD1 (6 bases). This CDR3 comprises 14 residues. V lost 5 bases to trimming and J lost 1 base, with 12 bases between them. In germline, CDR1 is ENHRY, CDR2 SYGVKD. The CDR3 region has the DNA TGTGCCATCAGTACTGACAGGTTTTCCTACGAGCAGTACTTC. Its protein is CAISTDRFSYEQYF.

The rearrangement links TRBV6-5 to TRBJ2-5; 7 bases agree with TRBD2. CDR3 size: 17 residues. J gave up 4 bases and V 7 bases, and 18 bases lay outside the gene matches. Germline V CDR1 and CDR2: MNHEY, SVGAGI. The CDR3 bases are TGTGCCAGCACCCAGGTGGGCGGGAGAATTTCAGGAGAGACCCAGTACTTC. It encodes CASTQVGGRISGETQYF.

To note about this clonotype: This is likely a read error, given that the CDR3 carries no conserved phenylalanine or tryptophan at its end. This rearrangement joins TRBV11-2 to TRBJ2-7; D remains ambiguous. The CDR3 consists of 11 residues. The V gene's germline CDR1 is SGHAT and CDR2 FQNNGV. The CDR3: CASSFSYEQYI. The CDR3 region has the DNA TGTGCCAGTAGCTTTAGTTACGAGCAGTACATC.

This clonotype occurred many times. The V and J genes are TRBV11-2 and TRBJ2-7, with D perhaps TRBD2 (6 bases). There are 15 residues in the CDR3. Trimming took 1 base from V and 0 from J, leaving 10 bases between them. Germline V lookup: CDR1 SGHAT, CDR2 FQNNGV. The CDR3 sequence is CASSLGGGLSYEQYF. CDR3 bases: TGTGCCAGCAGCTTAGGTGGAGGGCTCTCCTACGAGCAGTACTTC.

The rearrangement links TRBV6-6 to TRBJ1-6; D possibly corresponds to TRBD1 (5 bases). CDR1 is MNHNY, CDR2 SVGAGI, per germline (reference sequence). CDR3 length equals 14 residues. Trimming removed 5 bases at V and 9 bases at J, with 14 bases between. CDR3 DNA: TGTGCCAGCAGTCCGGGCATGGGGACTTCACCCCTCCACTTT. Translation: CASSPGMGTSPLHF.

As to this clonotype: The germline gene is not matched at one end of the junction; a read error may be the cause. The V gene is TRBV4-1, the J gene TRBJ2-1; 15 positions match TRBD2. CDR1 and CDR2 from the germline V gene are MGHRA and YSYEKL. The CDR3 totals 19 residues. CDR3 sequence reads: CASNQKGLAGGRKDNEQFF. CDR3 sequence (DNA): TGCGCCAGCAACCAAAAGGGACTAGCGGGAGGACGAAAGGACAATGAGCAGTTCTTC.

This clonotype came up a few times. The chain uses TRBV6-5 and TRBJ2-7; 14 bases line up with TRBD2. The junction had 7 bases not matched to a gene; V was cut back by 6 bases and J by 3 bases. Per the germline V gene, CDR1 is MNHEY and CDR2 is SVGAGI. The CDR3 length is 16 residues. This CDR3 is CASRRGTSGSFYEQYF. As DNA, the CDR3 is TGTGCCAGCAGACGAGGGACTAGCGGGAGTTTCTACGAGCAGTACTTC.

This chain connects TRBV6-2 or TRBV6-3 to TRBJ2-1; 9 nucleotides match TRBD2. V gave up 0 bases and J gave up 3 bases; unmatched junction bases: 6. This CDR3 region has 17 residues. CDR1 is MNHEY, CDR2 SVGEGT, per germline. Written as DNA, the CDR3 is TGTGCCAGCAGTTACTCTGGACTAGCGCGGGTCTACAATGAGCAGTTCTTC. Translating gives CASSYSGLARVYNEQFF.

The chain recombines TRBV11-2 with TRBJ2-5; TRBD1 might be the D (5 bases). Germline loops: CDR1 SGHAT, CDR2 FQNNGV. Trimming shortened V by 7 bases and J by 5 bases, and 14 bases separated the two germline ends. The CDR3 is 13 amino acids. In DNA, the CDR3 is TGTGCCAGCATCACCAGTCCAGGGGAGACCCAGTACTTC. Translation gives CASITSPGETQYF.

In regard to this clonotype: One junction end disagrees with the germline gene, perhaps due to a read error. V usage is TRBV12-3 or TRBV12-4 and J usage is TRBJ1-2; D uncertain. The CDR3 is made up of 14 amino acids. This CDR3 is CASVLEGAAYVYTF. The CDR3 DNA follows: TGTGCCAGCGTTCTTGAGGGCGCCGCCTATGTCTACACCTTC.

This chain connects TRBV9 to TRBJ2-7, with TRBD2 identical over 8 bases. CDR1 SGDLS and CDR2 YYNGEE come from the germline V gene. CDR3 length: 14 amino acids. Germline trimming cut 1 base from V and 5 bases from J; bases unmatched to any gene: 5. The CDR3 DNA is TGTGCCAGCAGCGTAAGCGGGAGTGTGGACGAGCAGTACTTC. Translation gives CASSVSGSVDEQYF.

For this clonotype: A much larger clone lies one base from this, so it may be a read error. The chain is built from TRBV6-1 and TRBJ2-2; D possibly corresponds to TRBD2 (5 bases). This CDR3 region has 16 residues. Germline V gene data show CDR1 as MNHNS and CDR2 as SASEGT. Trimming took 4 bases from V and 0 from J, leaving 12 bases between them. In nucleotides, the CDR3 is TGTGCCAGCAGTGTGGTAGCAGCGGCGAACACCGGGGAGCTGTTTTTT. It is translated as CASSVVAAANTGELFF.

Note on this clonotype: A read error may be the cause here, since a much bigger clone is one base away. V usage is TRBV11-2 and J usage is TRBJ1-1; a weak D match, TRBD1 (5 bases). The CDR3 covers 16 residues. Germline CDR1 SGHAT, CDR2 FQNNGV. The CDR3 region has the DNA TGTGCCAGCAGCTTAGGGATCGGGACGCTGAACATTGAAGCTTTCTTT. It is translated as CASSLGIGTLNIEAFF. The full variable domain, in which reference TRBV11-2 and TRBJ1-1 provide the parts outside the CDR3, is EAGVAQSPRYKIIEKRQSVAFWCNPISGHATLYWYQQILGQGPKLLIQFQNNGVVDDSQLPKDRFSAERLKGVDSTLKIQPAKLEDSAVYLCASSLGIGTLNIEAFFGQGTRLTVV.

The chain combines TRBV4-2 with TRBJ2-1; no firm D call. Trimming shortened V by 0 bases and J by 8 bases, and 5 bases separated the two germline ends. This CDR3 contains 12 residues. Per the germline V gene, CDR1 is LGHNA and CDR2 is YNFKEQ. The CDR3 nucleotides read TGTGCCAGCAGCCAAGATGCGTATGAGCAGTTCTTC. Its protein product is CASSQDAYEQFF.

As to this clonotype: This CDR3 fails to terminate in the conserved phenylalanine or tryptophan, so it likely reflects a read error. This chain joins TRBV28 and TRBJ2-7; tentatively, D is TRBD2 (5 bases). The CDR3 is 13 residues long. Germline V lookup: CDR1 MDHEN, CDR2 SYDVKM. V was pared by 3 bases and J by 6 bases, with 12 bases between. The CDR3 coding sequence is TGTGCCAGCAGTTTGCGTAGCGTGGGCGAGCAGTACCTC. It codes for CASSLRSVGEQYL.

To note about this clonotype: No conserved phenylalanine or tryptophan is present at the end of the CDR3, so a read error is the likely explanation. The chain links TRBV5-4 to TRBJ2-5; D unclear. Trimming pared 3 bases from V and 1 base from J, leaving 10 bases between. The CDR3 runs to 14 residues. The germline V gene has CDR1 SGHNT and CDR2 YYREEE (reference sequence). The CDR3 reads CASSYTVPQETQYL. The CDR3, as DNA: TGTGCCAGCAGCTATACAGTCCCCCAAGAGACCCAGTACCTC.

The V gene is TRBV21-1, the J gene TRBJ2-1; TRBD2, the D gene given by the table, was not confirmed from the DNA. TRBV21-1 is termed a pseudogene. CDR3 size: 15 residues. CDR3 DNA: TGCGCCAGCAGCAGAGGGGCGGGAGGTAGCAATGAGCAGTTCTTC. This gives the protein CASSRGAGGSNEQFF.

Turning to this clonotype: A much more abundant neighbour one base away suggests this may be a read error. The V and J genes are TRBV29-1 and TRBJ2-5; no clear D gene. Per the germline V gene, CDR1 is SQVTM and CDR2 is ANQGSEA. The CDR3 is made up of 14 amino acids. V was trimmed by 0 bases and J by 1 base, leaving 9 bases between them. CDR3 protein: CSVEDLVAQETQYF. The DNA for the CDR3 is TGCAGCGTTGAAGATCTAGTGGCCCAAGAGACCCAGTACTTC.

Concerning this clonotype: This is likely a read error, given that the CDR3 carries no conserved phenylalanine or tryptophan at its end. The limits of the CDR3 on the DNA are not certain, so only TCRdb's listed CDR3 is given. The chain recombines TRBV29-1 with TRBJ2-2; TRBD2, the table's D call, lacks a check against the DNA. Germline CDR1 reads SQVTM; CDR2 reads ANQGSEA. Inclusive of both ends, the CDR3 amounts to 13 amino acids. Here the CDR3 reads CSVEAGYTGEPFS.

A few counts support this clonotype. CDR3 protein: CASSGLDYSPLHF. CDR3 nucleotide sequence: TGTGCCAGCAGCGGACTGGATTATTCACCCCTCCACTTT. The chain recombines TRBV27 with TRBJ1-6; D is undetermined. V was shortened by 6 bases and J by 8 bases, with 11 bases between the two germline ends. The germline gives CDR1 MNHEY, CDR2 SMNVEV (reference sequence). This CDR3 region has 13 residues.